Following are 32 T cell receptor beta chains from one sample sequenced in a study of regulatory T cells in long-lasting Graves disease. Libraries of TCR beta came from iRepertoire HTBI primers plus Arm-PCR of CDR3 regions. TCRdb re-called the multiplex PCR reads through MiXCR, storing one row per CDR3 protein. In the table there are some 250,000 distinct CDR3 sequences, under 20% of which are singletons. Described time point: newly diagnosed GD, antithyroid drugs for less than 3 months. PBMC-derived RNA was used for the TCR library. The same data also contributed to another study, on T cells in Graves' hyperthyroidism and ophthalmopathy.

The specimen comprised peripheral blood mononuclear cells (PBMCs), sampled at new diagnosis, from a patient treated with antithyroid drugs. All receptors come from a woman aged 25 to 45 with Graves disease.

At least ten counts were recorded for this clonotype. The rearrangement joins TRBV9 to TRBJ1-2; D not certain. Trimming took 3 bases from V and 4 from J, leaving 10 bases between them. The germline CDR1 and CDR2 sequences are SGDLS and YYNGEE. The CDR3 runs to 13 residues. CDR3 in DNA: TGTGCCAGCAGCGAGGACGGACCCTATGGCTACACCTTC. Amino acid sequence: CASSEDGPYGYTF.

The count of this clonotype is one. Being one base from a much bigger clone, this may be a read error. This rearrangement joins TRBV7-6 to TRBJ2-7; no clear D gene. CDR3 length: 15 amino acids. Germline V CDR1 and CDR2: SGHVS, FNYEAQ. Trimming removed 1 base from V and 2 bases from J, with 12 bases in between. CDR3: CASSLDGRSTYEQYF. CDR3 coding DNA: TGTGCCAGCAGCTTAGACGGCAGGAGCACCTACGAGCAGTACTTC.

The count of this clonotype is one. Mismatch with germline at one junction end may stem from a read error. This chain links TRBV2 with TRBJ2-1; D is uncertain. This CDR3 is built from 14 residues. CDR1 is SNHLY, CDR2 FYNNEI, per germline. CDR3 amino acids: CASSGDTSYNEQFF. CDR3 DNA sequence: TGCGCCAGCAGTGGTGATACCTCCTACAATGAGCAGTTCTTC.

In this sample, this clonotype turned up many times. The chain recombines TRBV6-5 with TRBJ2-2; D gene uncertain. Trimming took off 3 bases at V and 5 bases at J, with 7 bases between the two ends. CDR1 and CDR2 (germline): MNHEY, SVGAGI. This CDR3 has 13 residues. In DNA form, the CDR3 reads TGTGCCAGCAGTTATGCTCGGACCGGGGAGCTGTTTTTT. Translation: CASSYARTGELFF.

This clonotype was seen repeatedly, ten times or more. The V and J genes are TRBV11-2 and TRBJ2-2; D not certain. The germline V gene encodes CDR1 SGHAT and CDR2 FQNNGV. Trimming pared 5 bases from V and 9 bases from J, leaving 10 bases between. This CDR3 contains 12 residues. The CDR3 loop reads CASSRLDWELFF. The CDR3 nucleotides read TGTGCCAGCAGCCGCCTCGACTGGGAGCTGTTTTTT.

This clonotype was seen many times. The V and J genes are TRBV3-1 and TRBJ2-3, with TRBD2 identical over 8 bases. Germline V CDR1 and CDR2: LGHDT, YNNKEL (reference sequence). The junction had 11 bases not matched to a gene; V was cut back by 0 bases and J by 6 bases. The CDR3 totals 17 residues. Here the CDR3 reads CASSQDLPGGPMDTQYF. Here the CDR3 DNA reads TGTGCCAGCAGCCAAGATCTTCCGGGGGGGCCGATGGATACGCAGTATTTT.

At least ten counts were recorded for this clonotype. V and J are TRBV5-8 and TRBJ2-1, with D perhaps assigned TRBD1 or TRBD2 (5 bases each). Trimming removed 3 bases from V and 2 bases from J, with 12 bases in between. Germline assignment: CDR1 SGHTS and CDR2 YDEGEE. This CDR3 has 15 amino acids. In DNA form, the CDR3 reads TGTGCCAGCAGCTCCTCGGGGCGAACCTACAATGAGCAGTTCTTC. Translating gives CASSSSGRTYNEQFF. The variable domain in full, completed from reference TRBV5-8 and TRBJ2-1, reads EAGVTQSPTHLIKTRGQQATLRCSPISGHTSVYWYQQALGLGLQFLLWYDEGEERNRGNFPPRFSGRQFPNYSSELNVNALELEDSALYLCASSSSGRTYNEQFFGPGTRLTVL.

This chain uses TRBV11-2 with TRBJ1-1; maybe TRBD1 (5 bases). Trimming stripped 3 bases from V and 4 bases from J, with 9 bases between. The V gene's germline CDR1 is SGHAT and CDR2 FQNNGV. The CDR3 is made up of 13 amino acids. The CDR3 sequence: CASSFIGGTEAFF. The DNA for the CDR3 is TGTGCCAGCAGCTTTATCGGGGGCACTGAAGCTTTCTTT.

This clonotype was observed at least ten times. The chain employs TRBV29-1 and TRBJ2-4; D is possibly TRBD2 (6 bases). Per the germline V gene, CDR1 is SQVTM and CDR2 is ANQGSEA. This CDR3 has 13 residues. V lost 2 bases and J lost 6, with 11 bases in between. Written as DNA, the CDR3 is TGCAGCGTTGAACCCCACGGGAGAAACATTCAGTACTTC. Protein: CSVEPHGRNIQYF.

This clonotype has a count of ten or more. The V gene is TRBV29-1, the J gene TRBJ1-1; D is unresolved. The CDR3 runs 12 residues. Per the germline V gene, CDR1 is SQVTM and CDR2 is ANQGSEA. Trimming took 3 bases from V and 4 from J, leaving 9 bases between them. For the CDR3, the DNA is TGCAGCGTTGACTCGCGGGGCACTGAAGCTTTCTTT. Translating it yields CSVDSRGTEAFF.

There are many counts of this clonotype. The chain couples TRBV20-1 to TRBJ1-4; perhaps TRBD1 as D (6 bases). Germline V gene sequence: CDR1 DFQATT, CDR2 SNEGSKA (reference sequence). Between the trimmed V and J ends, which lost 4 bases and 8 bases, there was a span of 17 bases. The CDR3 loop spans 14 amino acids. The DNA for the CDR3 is TGCAGTGCTACCCCGACAGGCCTAGCGGAAAAACTGTTTTTT. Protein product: CSATPTGLAEKLFF.

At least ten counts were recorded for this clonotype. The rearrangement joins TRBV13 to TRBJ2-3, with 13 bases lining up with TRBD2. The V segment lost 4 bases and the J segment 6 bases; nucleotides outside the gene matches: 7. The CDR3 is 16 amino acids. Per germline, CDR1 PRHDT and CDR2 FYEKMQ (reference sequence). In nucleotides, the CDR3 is TGTGCCAGCAGCTCCGGACTAGCGGGGGAAACGGATACGCAGTATTTT. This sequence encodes CASSSGLAGETDTQYF.

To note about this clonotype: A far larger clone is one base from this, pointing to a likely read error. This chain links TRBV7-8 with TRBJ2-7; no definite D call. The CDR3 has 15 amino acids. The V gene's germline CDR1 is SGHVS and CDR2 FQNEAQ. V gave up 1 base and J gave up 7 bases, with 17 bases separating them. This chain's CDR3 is CASSLDQAAYNEQYF. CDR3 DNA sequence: TGTGCCAGCAGCTTAGATCAGGCGGCGTACAATGAGCAGTACTTC.

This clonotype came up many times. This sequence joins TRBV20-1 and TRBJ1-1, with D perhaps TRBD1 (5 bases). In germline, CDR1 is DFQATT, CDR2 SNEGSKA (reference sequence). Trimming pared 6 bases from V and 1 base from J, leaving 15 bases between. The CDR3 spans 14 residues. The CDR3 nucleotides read TGCAGTGCCCGTGGGGGAAGGGCGAACACTGAAGCTTTCTTT. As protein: CSARGGRANTEAFF.

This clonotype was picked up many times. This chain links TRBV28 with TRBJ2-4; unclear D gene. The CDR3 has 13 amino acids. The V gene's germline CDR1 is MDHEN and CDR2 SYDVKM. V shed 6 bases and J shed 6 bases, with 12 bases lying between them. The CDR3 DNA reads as TGTGCCAGCAGAGAAGGGCTTCTAAACATTCAGTACTTC. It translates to CASREGLLNIQYF.

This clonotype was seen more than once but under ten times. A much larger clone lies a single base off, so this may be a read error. CDR3 nucleotide sequence: TGTGCCAGCAGCCGGGACAGGGTGGACTATGGCTACACCTTC. Its translation is CASSRDRVDYGYTF. This chain joins TRBV5-4 and TRBJ1-2; TRBD1 agrees at 9 bases. Per germline, CDR1 SGHNT and CDR2 YYREEE (reference sequence). V lost 4 bases and J lost 3; bases outside the gene matches: 4. There are 14 residues in the CDR3.

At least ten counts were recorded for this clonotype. This chain's CDR3 is CASRLRDRGSYTF. CDR3 sequence (DNA): TGTGCCAGCCGTTTACGGGACAGGGGTTCCTACACCTTC. The rearrangement links TRBV6-5 to TRBJ1-2; 10 nucleotides agree with TRBD1. Looked up from germline, CDR1 is MNHEY and CDR2 is SVGAGI. The junction had 10 bases not matched to a gene; V was cut back by 8 bases and J by 10 bases. The CDR3 consists of 13 residues.

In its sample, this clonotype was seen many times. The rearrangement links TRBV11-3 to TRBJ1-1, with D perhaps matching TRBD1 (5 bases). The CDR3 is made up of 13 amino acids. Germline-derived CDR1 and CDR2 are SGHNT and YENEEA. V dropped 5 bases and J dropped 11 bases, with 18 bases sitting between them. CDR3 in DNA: TGTGCCAGCAGCCCTGGGACTCACCTGGAGGCTTTCTTT. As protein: CASSPGTHLEAFF.

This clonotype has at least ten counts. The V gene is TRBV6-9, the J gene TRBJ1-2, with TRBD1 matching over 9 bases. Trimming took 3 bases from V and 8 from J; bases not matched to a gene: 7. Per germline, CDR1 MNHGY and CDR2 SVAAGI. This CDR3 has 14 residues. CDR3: CASSYLGQGEGYTF. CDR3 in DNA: TGTGCCAGCAGTTACCTGGGACAGGGAGAAGGCTACACCTTC.

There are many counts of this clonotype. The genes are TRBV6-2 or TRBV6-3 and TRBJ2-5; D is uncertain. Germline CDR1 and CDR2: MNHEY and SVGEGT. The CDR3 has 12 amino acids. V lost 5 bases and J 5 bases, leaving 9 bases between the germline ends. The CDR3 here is CASSEFRETQYF. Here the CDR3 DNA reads TGTGCCAGCAGTGAATTCCGGGAGACCCAGTACTTC.

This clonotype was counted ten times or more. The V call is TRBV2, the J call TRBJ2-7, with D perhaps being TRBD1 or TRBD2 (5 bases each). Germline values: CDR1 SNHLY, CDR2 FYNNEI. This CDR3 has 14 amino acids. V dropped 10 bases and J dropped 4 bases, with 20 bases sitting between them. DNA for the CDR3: TGTGCCACACAGAGGGGCGACAGAACTTACGAGCAGTACTTC. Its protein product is CATQRGDRTYEQYF.

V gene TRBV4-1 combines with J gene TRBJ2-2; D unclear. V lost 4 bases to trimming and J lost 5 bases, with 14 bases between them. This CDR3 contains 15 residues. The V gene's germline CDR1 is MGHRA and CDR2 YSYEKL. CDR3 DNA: TGCGCCAGCAGCCTCGAGAGGACCCAAACCGGGGAGCTGTTTTTT. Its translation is CASSLERTQTGELFF.

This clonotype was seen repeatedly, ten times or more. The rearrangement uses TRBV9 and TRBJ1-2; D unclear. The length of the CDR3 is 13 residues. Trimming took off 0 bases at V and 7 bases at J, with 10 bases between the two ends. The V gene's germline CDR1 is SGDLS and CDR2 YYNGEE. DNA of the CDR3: TGTGCCAGCAGCGTAGCGGATTACGTTGGCTACACCTTC. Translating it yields CASSVADYVGYTF.

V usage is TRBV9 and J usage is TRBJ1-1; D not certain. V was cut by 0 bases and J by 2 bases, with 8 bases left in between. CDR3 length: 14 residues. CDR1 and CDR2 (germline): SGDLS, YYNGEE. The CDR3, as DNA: TGTGCCAGCAGCGTAGTTGCCAGCAACACTGAAGCTTTCTTT. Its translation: CASSVVASNTEAFF. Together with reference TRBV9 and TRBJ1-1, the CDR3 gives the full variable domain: DSGVTQTPKHLITATGQRVTLRCSPRSGDLSVYWYQQSLDQGLQFLIQYYNGEERAKGNILERFSAQQFPDLHSELNLSSLELGDSALYFCASSVVASNTEAFFGQGTRLTVV.

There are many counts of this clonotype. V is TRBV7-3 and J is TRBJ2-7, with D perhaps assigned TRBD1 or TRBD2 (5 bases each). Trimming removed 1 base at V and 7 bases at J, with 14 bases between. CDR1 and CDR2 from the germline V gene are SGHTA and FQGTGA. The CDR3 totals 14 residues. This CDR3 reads CASSLNGTASEQYF. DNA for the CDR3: TGTGCCAGCAGCTTAAACGGGACGGCAAGTGAGCAGTACTTC. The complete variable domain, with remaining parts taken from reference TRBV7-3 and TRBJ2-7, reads GAGVSQTPSNKVTEKGKYVELRCDPISGHTALYWYRQSLGQGPEFLIYFQGTGAADDSGLPNDRFFAVRPEGSVSTLKIQRTERGDSAVYLCASSLNGTASEQYFGPGTRLTVT.

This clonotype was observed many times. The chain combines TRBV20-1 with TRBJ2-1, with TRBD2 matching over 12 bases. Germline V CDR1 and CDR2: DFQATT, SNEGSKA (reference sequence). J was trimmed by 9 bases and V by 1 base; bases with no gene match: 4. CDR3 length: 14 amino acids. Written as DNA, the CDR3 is TGCAGTGCTAGAGGACTAGCGGGGGCTGGTGAGCAGTTCTTC. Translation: CSARGLAGAGEQFF.

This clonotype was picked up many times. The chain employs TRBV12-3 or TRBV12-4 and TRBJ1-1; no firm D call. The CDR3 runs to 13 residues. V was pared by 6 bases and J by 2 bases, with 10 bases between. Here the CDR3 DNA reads TGTGCCAGCAGCGTCTCACCCAACACTGAAGCTTTCTTT. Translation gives CASSVSPNTEAFF.

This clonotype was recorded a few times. The CDR3 DNA sequence: TGCGCCAGCCAGGGTAGCAATCAGCCCCAGCATTTT. It translates to CASQGSNQPQHF. The chain links TRBV10-2 to TRBJ1-5, with D tentatively TRBD1 (5 bases). The CDR3 has 12 amino acids. Germline CDR1 WSHSY, CDR2 SAAADI. V dropped 8 bases and J dropped 0 bases, with 5 bases sitting between them.

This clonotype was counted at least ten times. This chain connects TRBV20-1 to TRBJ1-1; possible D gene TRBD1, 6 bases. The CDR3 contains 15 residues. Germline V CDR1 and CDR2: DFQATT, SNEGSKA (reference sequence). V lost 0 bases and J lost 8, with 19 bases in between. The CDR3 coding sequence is TGCAGTGCTAGAGATCCGGGGGGGGGACACCCAGAAGCTTTCTTT. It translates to CSARDPGGGHPEAFF.

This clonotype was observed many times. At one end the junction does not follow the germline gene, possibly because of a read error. The CDR3 is CASSSYSGSADF. The CDR3 DNA reads as TGTGCCAGCAGTTCTTACTCTGGGTCGGCCGACTTC. The rearrangement uses TRBV6-2 or TRBV6-3 and TRBJ1-2, with D unresolved. Germline V gives CDR1 MNHEY, CDR2 SVGEGT. This CDR3 spans 12 amino acids.

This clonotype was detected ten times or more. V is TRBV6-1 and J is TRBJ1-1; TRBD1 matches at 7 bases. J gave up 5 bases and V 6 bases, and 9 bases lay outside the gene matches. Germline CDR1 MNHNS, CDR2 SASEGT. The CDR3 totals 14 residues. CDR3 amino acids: CASRGPQGWTEAFF. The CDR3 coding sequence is TGTGCCAGCAGGGGACCACAGGGGTGGACTGAAGCTTTCTTT.

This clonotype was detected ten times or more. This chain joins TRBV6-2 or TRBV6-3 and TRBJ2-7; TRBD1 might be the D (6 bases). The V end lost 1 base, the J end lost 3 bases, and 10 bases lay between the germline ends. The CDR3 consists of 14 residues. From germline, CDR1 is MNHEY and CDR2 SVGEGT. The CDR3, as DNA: TGTGCCAGCAGTTACTGGCAGGGGAACTACGAGCAGTACTTC. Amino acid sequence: CASSYWQGNYEQYF.